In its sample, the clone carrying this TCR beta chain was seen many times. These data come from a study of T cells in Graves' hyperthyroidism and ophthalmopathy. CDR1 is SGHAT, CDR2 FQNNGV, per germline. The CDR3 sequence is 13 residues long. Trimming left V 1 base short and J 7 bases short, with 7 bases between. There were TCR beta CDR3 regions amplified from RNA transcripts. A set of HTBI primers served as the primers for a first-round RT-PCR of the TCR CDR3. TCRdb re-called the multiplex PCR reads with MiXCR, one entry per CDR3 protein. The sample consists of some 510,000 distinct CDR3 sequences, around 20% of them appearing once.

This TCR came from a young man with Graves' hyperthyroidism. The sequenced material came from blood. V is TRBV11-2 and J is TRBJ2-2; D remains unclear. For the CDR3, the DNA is TGTGCCAGCAGCTTAGGGCTAGGCGGGGAGCTGTTTTTT. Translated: CASSLGLGGELFF. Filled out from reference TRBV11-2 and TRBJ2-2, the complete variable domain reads EAGVAQSPRYKIIEKRQSVAFWCNPISGHATLYWYQQILGQGPKLLIQFQNNGVVDDSQLPKDRFSAERLKGVDSTLKIQPAKLEDSAVYLCASSLGLGGELFFGEGSRLTVL.